This T cell receptor (beta chain) was obtained from a study of T cell responses to AZD1222 COVID-19 vaccine. Study conclusions and caveats: White British people made up most donors, females outnumbered males, and clonal diversity was possibly underestimated. An increase in Spike-specific TCR breadth and depth was observed after two AZD1222 doses. Just five to seven people given AZD1222 tested seropositive at baseline.

Here immunoSEQ multiplex PCR was the method, and the copy in TCRdb shows in-frame clones only, minus some. This sample's clone table lists 150,000 or so clones. V trimming: 2 bases; J trimming: 7 bases; junction bases outside the gene matches: 8. This CDR3 contains 15 residues. Looked up from germline, CDR1 is KGHSH and CDR2 is LQKENI. To note about this clone: The antigen remains unidentified.

This receptor was obtained from an adult in good health. The sample was peripheral blood. The V gene is TRBV18, the J gene TRBJ1-2; 9 bases fit TRBD1. CDR3 sequence reads: CASSPGPDRGFGYTF. The CDR3 region has the DNA TGTGCCAGCTCACCAGGACCCGACAGGGGGTTTGGCTACACCTTC.